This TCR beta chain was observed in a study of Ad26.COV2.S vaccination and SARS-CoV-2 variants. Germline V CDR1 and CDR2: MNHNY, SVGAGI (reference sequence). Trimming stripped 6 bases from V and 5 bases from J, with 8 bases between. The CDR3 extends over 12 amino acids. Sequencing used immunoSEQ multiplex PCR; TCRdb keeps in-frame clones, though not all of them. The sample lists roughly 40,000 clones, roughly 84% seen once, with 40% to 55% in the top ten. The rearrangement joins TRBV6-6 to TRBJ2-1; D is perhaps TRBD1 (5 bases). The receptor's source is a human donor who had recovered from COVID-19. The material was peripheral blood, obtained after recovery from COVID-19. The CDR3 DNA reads TGTGCCAGCAGGCTCAGGGACAATGAGCAGTTCTTC. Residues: CASRLRDNEQFF.